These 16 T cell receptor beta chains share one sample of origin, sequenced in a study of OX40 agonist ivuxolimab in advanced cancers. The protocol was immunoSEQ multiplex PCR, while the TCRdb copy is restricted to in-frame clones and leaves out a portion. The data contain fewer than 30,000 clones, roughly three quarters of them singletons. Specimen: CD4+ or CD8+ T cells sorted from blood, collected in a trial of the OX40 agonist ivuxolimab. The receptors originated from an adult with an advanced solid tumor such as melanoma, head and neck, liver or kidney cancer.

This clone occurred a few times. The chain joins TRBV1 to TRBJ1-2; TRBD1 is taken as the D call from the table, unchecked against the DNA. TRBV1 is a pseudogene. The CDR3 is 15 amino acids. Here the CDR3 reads CTSSPPIPGAYGYTF. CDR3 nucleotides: TGCACCAGCAGCCCTCCTATTCCAGGGGCCTATGGCTACACCTTC.

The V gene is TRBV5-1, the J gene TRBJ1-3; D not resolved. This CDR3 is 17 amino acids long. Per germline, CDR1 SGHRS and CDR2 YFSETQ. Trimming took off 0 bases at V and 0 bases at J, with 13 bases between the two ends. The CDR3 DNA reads TGCGCCAGCAGCTTGGAGGTTACGAGAAACTCTGGAAACACCATATATTTT. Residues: CASSLEVTRNSGNTIYF.

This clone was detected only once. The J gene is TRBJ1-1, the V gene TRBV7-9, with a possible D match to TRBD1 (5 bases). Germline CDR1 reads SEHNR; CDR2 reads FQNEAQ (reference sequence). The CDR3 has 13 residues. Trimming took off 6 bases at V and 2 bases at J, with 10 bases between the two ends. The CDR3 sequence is CASRIQGNTEAFF. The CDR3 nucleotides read TGTGCCAGCAGGATTCAGGGAAACACTGAAGCTTTCTTT.

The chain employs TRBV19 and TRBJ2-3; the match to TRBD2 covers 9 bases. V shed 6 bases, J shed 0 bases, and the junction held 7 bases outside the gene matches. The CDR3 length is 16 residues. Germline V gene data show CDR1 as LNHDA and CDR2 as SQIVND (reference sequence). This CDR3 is CASRTSGGRSTDTQYF. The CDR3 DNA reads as TGTGCCAGTAGGACTAGCGGTGGAAGGAGCACAGATACGCAGTATTTT.

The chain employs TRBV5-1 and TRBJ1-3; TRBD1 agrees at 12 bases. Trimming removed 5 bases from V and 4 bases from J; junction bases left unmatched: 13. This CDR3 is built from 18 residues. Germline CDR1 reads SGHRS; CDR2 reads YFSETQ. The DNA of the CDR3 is TGCGCCAGCAGGCAATTACCCGGGACAGGGGGCTCAGGAAACACCATATATTTT. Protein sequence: CASRQLPGTGGSGNTIYF.

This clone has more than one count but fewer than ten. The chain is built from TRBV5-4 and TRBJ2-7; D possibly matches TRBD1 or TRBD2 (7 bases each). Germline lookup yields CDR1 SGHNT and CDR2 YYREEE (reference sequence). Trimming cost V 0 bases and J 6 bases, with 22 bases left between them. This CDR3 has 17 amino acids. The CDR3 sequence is CASSLEGPTGRGREQYF. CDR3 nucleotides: TGTGCCAGCAGCTTGGAGGGCCCGACAGGGAGGGGGCGCGAGCAGTACTTC.

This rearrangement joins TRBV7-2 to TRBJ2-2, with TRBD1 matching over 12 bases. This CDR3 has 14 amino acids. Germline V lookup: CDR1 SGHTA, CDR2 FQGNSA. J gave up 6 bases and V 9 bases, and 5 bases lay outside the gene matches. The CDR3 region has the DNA TGTGCCAGTAACCGGGACAGGGGGCCCGGGGAGCTGTTTTTT. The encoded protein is CASNRDRGPGELFF.

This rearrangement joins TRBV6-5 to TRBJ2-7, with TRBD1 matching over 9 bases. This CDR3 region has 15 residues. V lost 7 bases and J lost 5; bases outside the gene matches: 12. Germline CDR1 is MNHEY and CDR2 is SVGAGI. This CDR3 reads CASTRGTGLSHEQYF. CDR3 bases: TGTGCCAGCACCAGGGGGACAGGGTTATCCCACGAGCAGTACTTC.

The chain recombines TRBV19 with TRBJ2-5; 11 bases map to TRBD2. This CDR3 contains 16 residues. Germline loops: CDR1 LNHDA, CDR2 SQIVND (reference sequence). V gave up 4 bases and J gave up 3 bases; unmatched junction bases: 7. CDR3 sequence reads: CASSTLIAGGEETQYF. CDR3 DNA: TGTGCCAGTAGTACCCTTATAGCGGGGGGGGAAGAGACCCAGTACTTC.

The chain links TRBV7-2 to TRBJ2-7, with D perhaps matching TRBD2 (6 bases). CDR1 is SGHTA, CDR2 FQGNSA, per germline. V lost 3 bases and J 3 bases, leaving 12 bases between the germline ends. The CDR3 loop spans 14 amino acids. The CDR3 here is CASSLGGLIYEQYF. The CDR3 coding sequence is TGTGCCAGCAGCTTGGGGGGTTTAATCTACGAGCAGTACTTC.

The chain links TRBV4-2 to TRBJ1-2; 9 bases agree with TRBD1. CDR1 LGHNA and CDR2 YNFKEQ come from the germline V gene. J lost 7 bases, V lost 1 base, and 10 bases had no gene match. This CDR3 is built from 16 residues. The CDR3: CASSQGGTGGELGYTF. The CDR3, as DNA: TGTGCCAGCAGCCAAGGCGGCACAGGGGGCGAGCTTGGCTACACCTTC.

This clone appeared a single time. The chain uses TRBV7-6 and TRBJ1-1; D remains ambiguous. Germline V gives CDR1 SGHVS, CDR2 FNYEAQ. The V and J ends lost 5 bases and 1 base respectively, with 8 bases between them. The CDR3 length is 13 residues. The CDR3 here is CASSRKGNTEAFF. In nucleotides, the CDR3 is TGTGCCAGCAGCCGCAAAGGGAACACTGAAGCTTTCTTT. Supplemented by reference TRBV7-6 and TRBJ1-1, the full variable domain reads GAGVSQSPRYKVTKRGQDVALRCDPISGHVSLYWYRQALGQGPEFLTYFNYEAQQDKSGLPNDRFSAERPEGSISTLTIQRTEQRDSAMYRCASSRKGNTEAFFGQGTRLTVV.

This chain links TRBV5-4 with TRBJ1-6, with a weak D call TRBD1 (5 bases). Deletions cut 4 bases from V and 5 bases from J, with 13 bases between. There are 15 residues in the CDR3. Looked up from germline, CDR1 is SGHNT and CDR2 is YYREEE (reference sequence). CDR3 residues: CASSGVGGDNSPLHF. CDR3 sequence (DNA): TGTGCCAGCAGCGGGGTGGGGGGGGATAATTCACCCCTCCACTTT.

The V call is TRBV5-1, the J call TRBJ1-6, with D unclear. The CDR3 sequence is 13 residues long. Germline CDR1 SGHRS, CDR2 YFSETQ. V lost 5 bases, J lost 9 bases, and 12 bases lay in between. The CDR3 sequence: CASRVEDGSPLHF. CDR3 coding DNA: TGCGCCAGCAGGGTGGAAGACGGTTCACCCCTCCACTTT.

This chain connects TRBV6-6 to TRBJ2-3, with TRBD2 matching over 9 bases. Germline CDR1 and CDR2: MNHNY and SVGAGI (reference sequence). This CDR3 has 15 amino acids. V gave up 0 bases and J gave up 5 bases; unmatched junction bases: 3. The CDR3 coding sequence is TGTGCCAGCAGTTACTCATCTAGCGGGGTAGATACGCAGTATTTT. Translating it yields CASSYSSSGVDTQYF.

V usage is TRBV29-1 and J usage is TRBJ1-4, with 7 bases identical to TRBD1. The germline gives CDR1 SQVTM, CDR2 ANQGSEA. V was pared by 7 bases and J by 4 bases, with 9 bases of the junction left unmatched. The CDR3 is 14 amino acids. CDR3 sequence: CSGNLQGYNEKLFF. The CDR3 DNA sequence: TGCAGCGGGAATTTACAGGGGTATAATGAAAAACTGTTTTTT.